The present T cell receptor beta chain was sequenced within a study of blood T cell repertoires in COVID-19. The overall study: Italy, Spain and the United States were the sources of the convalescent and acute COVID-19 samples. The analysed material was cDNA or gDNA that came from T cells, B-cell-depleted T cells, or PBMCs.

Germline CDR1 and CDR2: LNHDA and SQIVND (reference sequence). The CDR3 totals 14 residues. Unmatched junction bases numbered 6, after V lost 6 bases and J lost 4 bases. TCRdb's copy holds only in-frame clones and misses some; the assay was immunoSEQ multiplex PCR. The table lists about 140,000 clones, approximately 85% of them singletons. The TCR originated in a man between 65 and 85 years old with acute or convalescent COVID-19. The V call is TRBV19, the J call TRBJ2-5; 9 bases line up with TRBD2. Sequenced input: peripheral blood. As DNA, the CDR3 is TGTGCCAGTAGCGATATGACTAGCGGAGAGACCCAGTACTTC. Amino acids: CASSDMTSGETQYF.